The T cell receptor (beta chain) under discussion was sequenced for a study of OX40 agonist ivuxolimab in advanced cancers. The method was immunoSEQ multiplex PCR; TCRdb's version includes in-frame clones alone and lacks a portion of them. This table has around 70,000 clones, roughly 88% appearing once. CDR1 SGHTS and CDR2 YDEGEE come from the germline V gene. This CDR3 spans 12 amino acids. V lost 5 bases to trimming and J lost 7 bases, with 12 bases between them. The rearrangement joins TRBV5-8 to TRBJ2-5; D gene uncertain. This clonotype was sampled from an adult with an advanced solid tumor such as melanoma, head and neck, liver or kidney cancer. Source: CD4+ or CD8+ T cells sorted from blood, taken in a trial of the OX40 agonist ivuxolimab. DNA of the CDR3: TGTGCCAGCAGGCTTGGCCCGGGGACCCAGTACTTC. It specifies CASRLGPGTQYF.